The entry that follows covers one T cell receptor beta chain sequence. Its cognate antigen is unknown. This sample is drawn from a study of neoadjuvant anti-PD-1 for oral cavity cancer. About the study: Patients mostly received three to four biweekly nivolumab doses at 3 mg/kg before surgery.

Repertoires were generated with immunoSEQ multiplex PCR, while TCRdb's copy carries only in-frame clones and drops some. The sample lists about 6,600 clones, over 75% occurring once. V was cut by 5 bases and J by 0 bases, with 8 bases left in between. The length of the CDR3 is 14 residues. Germline V lookup: CDR1 MDHEN, CDR2 SYDVKM. Stage II-IVA oral cavity squamous cell carcinoma was new and untreated by systemic or radiation therapy. Notes on the study in general: Non-responders to neoadjuvant nivolumab had significantly more clonal PBMC T cells than responders.

The sample consisted of PBMCs, taken before nivolumab (anti-PD-1) treatment. The receptor's source is a person aged 35-79 years with oral cavity squamous cell carcinoma. J is TRBJ2-1 and V is TRBV28; D gene unclear. This CDR3 is CASSPRGSYNEQFF. In DNA form, the CDR3 reads TGTGCCAGCAGTCCCCGAGGCTCCTACAATGAGCAGTTCTTC.